The 30 T cell receptor beta chains below come from one sample, sequenced in a study of blood T cell repertoires in COVID-19. Data came from immunoSEQ multiplex PCR; TCRdb stores just in-frame clones and leaves some out. Counted here are 200,000 or so clones, approximately 84% occurring once; the ten biggest clones make up 7% to 9%. The sequenced sample consisted of PBMCs or T cells enriched from blood (not recorded which). These receptors all stem from a man aged 35 to 55 who had recovered from COVID-19.

This chain joins TRBV7-6 and TRBJ1-1; TRBD1 is a possible D gene (6 bases). This CDR3 comprises 13 residues. V lost 5 bases and J 7 bases, leaving 14 bases between the germline ends. From germline, CDR1 is SGHVS and CDR2 FNYEAQ. DNA for the CDR3: TGTGCCAGCAGCCACAGGGCTATCGATGAAGCTTTCTTT. Translating it yields CASSHRAIDEAFF.

This chain joins TRBV4-3 and TRBJ2-2, with 10 bases fitting TRBD2. The CDR3 is 18 amino acids. Germline V gene sequence: CDR1 LGHNA, CDR2 YSLEER. Trimming at V came to 3 bases and at J to 6 bases, leaving 13 bases not matched to a gene. The CDR3 is CASSHMVSGGTSPGELFF. The DNA of the CDR3 is TGCGCCAGCAGCCACATGGTTAGCGGGGGGACGTCTCCCGGGGAGCTGTTTTTT.

V is TRBV30 and J is TRBJ2-7; D might be TRBD1 (6 bases). Between the trimmed V and J ends, which lost 7 bases and 0 bases, there was a span of 13 bases. The CDR3 spans 13 residues. The germline V gene encodes CDR1 GTSNPN and CDR2 SVGIG (reference sequence). The CDR3, as DNA: TGTGCCTCGACCCTGACAGGCTCCTACGAGCAGTACTTC. Its translation: CASTLTGSYEQYF.

The rearrangement uses TRBV4-3 and TRBJ2-1; 11 bases align to TRBD1. The V segment lost 0 bases and the J segment 16 bases; nucleotides outside the gene matches: 5. This CDR3 has 13 amino acids. Germline CDR1 is LGHNA and CDR2 is YSLEER. The chain's CDR3 is CASSQDEGTGGFF. The CDR3 DNA reads as TGCGCCAGCAGCCAAGATGAGGGGACAGGGGGATTCTTC.

The chain recombines TRBV7-6 with TRBJ1-3; D unresolved. CDR3 length: 15 amino acids. V was cut by 1 base and J by 8 bases, with 15 bases left in between. Germline V gives CDR1 SGHVS, CDR2 FNYEAQ. The CDR3: CASSLGNGVSDTIYF. The CDR3 DNA follows: TGTGCCAGCAGCTTAGGGAACGGAGTTTCTGACACCATATATTTT.

V gene TRBV5-1 combines with J gene TRBJ1-2; 8 bases are shared with TRBD1. This CDR3 region has 15 residues. Germline V CDR1 and CDR2: SGHRS, YFSETQ. After removal of 3 bases from V and 4 bases from J, the junction contained 8 bases not matched to a gene. The CDR3 loop is CASSSRDRGGYGYTF. CDR3 DNA: TGCGCCAGCAGCTCTCGCGACAGGGGAGGCTATGGCTACACCTTC.

V gene TRBV27 combines with J gene TRBJ1-2, with D hard to call. CDR3 size: 15 residues. V lost 1 base and J lost 4, with 13 bases in between. Germline V gene sequence: CDR1 MNHEY, CDR2 SMNVEV (reference sequence). The CDR3 DNA sequence: TGTGCCAGCAGTTTATACCGGGCTAGCGGCTATGGCTACACCTTC. This codes for CASSLYRASGYGYTF.

The genes are TRBV6-5 and TRBJ2-7, with a possible D match to TRBD2 (5 bases). Germline V gives CDR1 MNHEY, CDR2 SVGAGI. V lost 5 bases, J lost 3 bases, and 14 bases lay in between. This CDR3 spans 14 amino acids. The CDR3 here is CASSRLYGVYEQYF. DNA of the CDR3: TGTGCCAGCAGTAGGCTTTACGGGGTCTACGAGCAGTACTTC.

In its sample, this clone was seen once. The CDR3 protein is CASSTTGSGANVLTF. DNA for the CDR3: TGTGCCAGCAGCACCACAGGGTCTGGGGCCAACGTCCTGACTTTC. This sequence joins TRBV28 and TRBJ2-6; D perhaps matches TRBD1 (6 bases). The germline V and J ends were trimmed by 6 bases and 1 base, with 10 bases remaining between them. Germline CDR1 reads MDHEN; CDR2 reads SYDVKM. The CDR3 is made up of 15 amino acids.

This clone was found once. This chain joins TRBV10-3 and TRBJ1-3; TRBD1 might be the D (6 bases). There are 17 residues in the CDR3. Germline V CDR1 and CDR2: ENHRY, SYGVKD. The germline V and J ends were trimmed by 4 bases and 0 bases, with 16 bases remaining between them. The CDR3 reads CAISGDKNRVSGNTIYF. As DNA, the CDR3 is TGTGCCATCAGTGGGGATAAGAACAGGGTCTCTGGAAACACCATATATTTT.

The rearrangement uses TRBV7-9 and TRBJ2-5, with D possibly TRBD2 on 6 matching bases. The CDR3 contains 15 residues. Germline CDR1 SEHNR, CDR2 FQNEAQ (reference sequence). V was trimmed by 2 bases and J by 1 base, leaving 11 bases between them. Here the CDR3 reads CASSLQGGTQETQYF. CDR3 coding DNA: TGTGCCAGCAGCTTACAAGGAGGGACCCAAGAGACCCAGTACTTC.

The V gene is TRBV2, the J gene TRBJ1-4; weak D call: TRBD1 (5 bases). Per germline, CDR1 SNHLY and CDR2 FYNNEI. The CDR3 runs 15 residues. V was shortened by 7 bases and J by 5 bases, with 17 bases between the two germline ends. The CDR3 DNA reads TGTGCCAGCATCAAAGAGACAGTCGGGAATGAAAAACTGTTTTTT. Translated, it gives CASIKETVGNEKLFF.

This clone was detected only once. The chain links TRBV6-9 to TRBJ1-1; 11 nucleotides match TRBD1. Germline V gene lookup returns CDR1 MNHGY and CDR2 SVAAGI. Trimming at V came to 1 base and at J to 7 bases, leaving 14 bases not matched to a gene. The CDR3 totals 18 residues. The CDR3 DNA sequence: TGTGCCAGCAGTTATTTTCCCCCGAGGACAGGGGGCACGAGTGAAGCTTTCTTT. Encoded protein: CASSYFPPRTGGTSEAFF.

The chain links TRBV30 to TRBJ1-2, with D perhaps TRBD1 (5 bases). The CDR3 has 15 residues. Per germline, CDR1 GTSNPN and CDR2 SVGIG (reference sequence). V was shortened by 0 bases and J by 6 bases, with 17 bases between the two germline ends. For the CDR3, the DNA is TGTGCCTGGAGTGTATTGTCGCGGGGAGGGGATGGCTACACCTTC. Its translation: CAWSVLSRGGDGYTF.

J is TRBJ1-1 and V is TRBV19, with 9 nucleotides matching TRBD1. This CDR3 has 13 amino acids. The germline CDR1 and CDR2 sequences are LNHDA and SQIVND (reference sequence). V dropped 8 bases and J dropped 3; count of bases not matched to a gene: 4. The CDR3 nucleotides read TGTGCCAGTGACAGGGGGTCGGACACTGAAGCTTTCTTT. This gives the protein CASDRGSDTEAFF.

The chain uses TRBV2 and TRBJ1-5; 12 bases map to TRBD1. Germline-derived CDR1 and CDR2 are SNHLY and FYNNEI. The trim removed 6 bases at V and 5 bases at J, leaving 11 bases unmatched. This CDR3 region has 17 residues. For the CDR3, the DNA is TGTGCCAGCAGGGTTGCCGGGGGACAGGGGGCGGATCAGCCCCAGCATTTT. Amino acids: CASRVAGGQGADQPQHF.

This chain's CDR3 is CASSYSGSDYGYTF. The CDR3 coding sequence is TGTGCCAGCAGTTATAGTGGGAGTGACTATGGCTACACCTTC. V is TRBV6-5 and J is TRBJ1-2; D is unclear. This CDR3 is built from 14 residues. Germline CDR1 and CDR2: MNHEY and SVGAGI. The V end lost 3 bases, the J end lost 3 bases, and 11 bases lay between the germline ends.

The chain recombines TRBV6-1 with TRBJ2-2; the match to TRBD1 covers 11 bases. In germline, CDR1 is MNHNS, CDR2 SASEGT. Germline trimming cut 2 bases from V and 6 bases from J; bases unmatched to any gene: 5. CDR3 length: 16 residues. The CDR3 reads CASSEYMGQGAGELFF. The CDR3 DNA is TGTGCCAGCAGTGAATATATGGGACAGGGGGCCGGGGAGCTGTTTTTT.

The chain is built from TRBV6-5 and TRBJ1-6; D is unresolved. Germline V gene sequence: CDR1 MNHEY, CDR2 SVGAGI. The CDR3 is 13 residues long. With 5 bases removed from V and 10 bases from J, the gap between germline ends came to 12 bases. The CDR3 DNA follows: TGTGCCAGCAGTAGAGGGAGTCAATCACCCCTCCACTTT. This gives the protein CASSRGSQSPLHF.

The chain links TRBV5-4 to TRBJ2-7; TRBD1 aligns across 10 bases. V was clipped by 3 bases and J by 2 bases; unmatched bases: 8. The germline V gene encodes CDR1 SGHNT and CDR2 YYREEE (reference sequence). The CDR3 has 16 amino acids. CDR3 sequence: CASSSSGTGVPYEQYF. DNA for the CDR3: TGTGCCAGCAGCTCCTCCGGGACAGGGGTCCCCTACGAGCAGTACTTC.

The V and J genes are TRBV10-3 and TRBJ1-3, with D tentatively TRBD1 (5 bases). Germline values: CDR1 ENHRY, CDR2 SYGVKD. The CDR3 sequence is 13 residues long. V was clipped by 6 bases and J by 6 bases, with 12 bases between them. CDR3 region: CAIRVDRENTIYF. In DNA form, the CDR3 reads TGTGCCATCAGGGTTGACAGAGAAAACACCATATATTTT.

This clone was recorded once. The V call is TRBV3-1 (or the pseudogene TRBV3-2), the J call TRBJ1-3; no firm D call. The CDR3 has 12 residues. V was cut by 1 base and J by 16 bases, with 14 bases left in between. Germline V gene sequence: CDR1 LGHDT, CDR2 YNNKEL (reference sequence). CDR3 protein: CASSQGLREAYF. Written as DNA, the CDR3 is TGTGCCAGCAGCCAAGGGCTCCGGGAGGCTTATTTT.

For this clone: Other DNA sequences of this sample code for an identical CDR3. The chain couples TRBV28 to TRBJ1-3; 11 bases align to TRBD1. The ends lost 5 bases at V and 2 bases at J; junction bases unmatched: 2. The CDR3 has 15 residues. Germline V gene sequence: CDR1 MDHEN, CDR2 SYDVKM. This CDR3 is CASSPGQGAGNTIYF. The CDR3 bases are TGTGCCAGCAGTCCGGGACAGGGGGCTGGAAACACCATATATTTT.

This clone is a singleton in its sample. This chain joins TRBV28 and TRBJ1-5; D may be TRBD1 (6 bases). The germline V and J ends were trimmed by 5 bases and 4 bases, with 12 bases remaining between them. The CDR3 consists of 14 residues. Germline-derived CDR1 and CDR2 are MDHEN and SYDVKM. CDR3 coding DNA: TGTGCCAGCAGTCCCACAGGGCCAAATCAGCCCCAGCATTTT. It encodes CASSPTGPNQPQHF.

This rearrangement joins TRBV5-1 to TRBJ1-1; no definite D call. The CDR3 runs to 14 residues. V gave up 1 base and J gave up 5 bases, with 12 bases separating them. Per the germline V gene, CDR1 is SGHRS and CDR2 is YFSETQ. The CDR3 DNA sequence: TGCGCCAGCAGCTTGTGGCAGACCGGGACTGAAGCTTTCTTT. Amino acids: CASSLWQTGTEAFF.

The chain uses TRBV3-1 (or the pseudogene TRBV3-2) and TRBJ1-3; D is unresolved. Germline lookup yields CDR1 LGHDT and CDR2 YNNKEL (reference sequence). The V end lost 4 bases, the J end lost 4 bases, and 14 bases lay between the germline ends. There are 15 residues in the CDR3. The CDR3 DNA reads TGTGCCAGCAGCCCCGACCGAGCCGGGGGAAACACCATATATTTT. This translates into CASSPDRAGGNTIYF.

The rearrangement links TRBV7-2 to TRBJ1-2; no reliable D call. The CDR3 extends over 14 amino acids. V shed 5 bases and J shed 4 bases, with 14 bases lying between them. Germline V lookup: CDR1 SGHTA, CDR2 FQGNSA. The CDR3 protein is CASSVDPSGYGYTF. The CDR3 DNA follows: TGTGCCAGCAGCGTGGACCCAAGCGGCTATGGCTACACCTTC.

The gene calls are TRBV7-2 and TRBJ1-6; D gene uncertain. This CDR3 is 13 amino acids long. Between the trimmed V and J ends, which lost 5 bases and 6 bases, there was a span of 8 bases. Per the germline V gene, CDR1 is SGHTA and CDR2 is FQGNSA. As DNA, the CDR3 is TGTGCCAGCAGCGAGGGCACTAATTCACCCCTCCACTTT. It translates to CASSEGTNSPLHF.

J is TRBJ1-1 and V is TRBV6-1; D is unclear. Germline CDR1 reads MNHNS; CDR2 reads SASEGT. CDR3 length equals 15 residues. V lost 1 base and J lost 1, with 10 bases in between. In DNA, the CDR3 is TGTGCCAGCAGTGAAGGGGTAGGAGAGAACACTGAAGCTTTCTTT. Amino acid sequence: CASSEGVGENTEAFF.

V and J are TRBV14 and TRBJ1-1, with no clear D. The CDR3 loop spans 12 amino acids. V lost 6 bases to trimming and J lost 4 bases, with 9 bases between them. Germline values: CDR1 SGHDN, CDR2 FVKESK. The CDR3 loop is CASRGGPTEAFF. The CDR3 nucleotides are TGTGCCAGCAGGGGAGGGCCCACTGAAGCTTTCTTT.